The TCR beta chain described here comes from a study of PD-L1 blockade in urothelial cancer. This clone was seen more than once but under ten times. Described time point: pretreatment peripheral blood. Per germline, CDR1 SGDLS and CDR2 YYNGEE. V was clipped by 0 bases and J by 0 bases; unmatched bases: 7. The CDR3 is 17 amino acids. Sequenced by immunoSEQ multiplex PCR; TCRdb stores in-frame clones only, minus some. The sample holds around 130,000 clones; around 85% are singletons and the top ten take 3.2%. Specimen: PBMCs, collected around atezolizumab (anti-PD-L1) treatment. The chain carries TRBV9 and TRBJ2-7; 9 positions agree with TRBD1. This TCR was sampled from a man aged 50-60 years with urothelial cancer. The CDR3 loop reads CASSVDMGQGSSYEQYF. Here the CDR3 DNA reads TGTGCCAGCAGCGTAGATATGGGACAGGGAAGCTCCTACGAGCAGTACTTC.